This paragraph covers one T cell receptor (beta chain) sequence. The entry originates in a study of OX40 agonist ivuxolimab in advanced cancers. Profiling relied on immunoSEQ multiplex PCR, and the TCRdb table lists in-frame clones only, not all of them. The data hold fewer than 70,000 clones, with 91% observed a single time. Germline V CDR1 and CDR2: LNHDA, SQIVND (reference sequence). The CDR3 has 12 residues. Trimming took 8 bases from V and 2 from J, leaving 7 bases between them. This sample comprised CD4+ or CD8+ T cells sorted from blood, obtained in a trial of the OX40 agonist ivuxolimab. The chain recombines TRBV19 with TRBJ2-1, with D unclear. The sequence derives from an adult with an advanced solid tumor such as melanoma, head and neck, liver or kidney cancer. The CDR3 sequence is CASSRAYNEQFF. The DNA of the CDR3 is TGTGCCAGTTCCCGAGCCTACAATGAGCAGTTCTTC.